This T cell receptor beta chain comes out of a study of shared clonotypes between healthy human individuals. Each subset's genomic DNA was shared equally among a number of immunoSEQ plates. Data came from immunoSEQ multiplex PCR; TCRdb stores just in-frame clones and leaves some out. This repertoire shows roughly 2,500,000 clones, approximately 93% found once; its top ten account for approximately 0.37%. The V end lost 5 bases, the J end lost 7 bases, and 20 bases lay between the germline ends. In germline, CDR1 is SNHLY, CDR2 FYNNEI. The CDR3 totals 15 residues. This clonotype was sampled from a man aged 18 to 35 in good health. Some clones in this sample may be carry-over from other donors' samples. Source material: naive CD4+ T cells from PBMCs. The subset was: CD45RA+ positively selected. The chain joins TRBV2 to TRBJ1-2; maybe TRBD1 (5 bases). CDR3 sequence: CASSYTVPMGGGYTF. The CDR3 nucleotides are TGTGCCAGCAGTTACACGGTCCCCATGGGGGGTGGCTACACCTTC.